This record concerns one TCR beta chain sequence. TCRdb re-analysed the multiplex PCR reads in MiXCR, keeping a single row per CDR3 protein. This table has 70,000 or so distinct CDR3 sequences, less than 45% appearing once. The source of the sample is a study of breast tumors, draining lymph nodes, adjacent tissues. The CDR3 consists of 13 residues. The origin of this receptor is a female donor with breast cancer. Some clones in this sample may be carry-over from other donors' samples. This sequence joins TRBV12-3 or TRBV12-4 and TRBJ2-1; 8 bases map to TRBD2. The end of the DNA fits TRBJ2-7 better, so the J call may be wrong. Material: breast tumor tissue. The CDR3 protein is CASSFGGGHEQYF. CDR3 bases: TGTGCCAGCAGCTTCGGGGGGGGCCATGAGCAGTACTTC.